These 22 T cell receptor beta chains came from one sample sequenced in a study of circulating CD8 cells and anti-PD-1 response in melanoma. Live CD3+CD8+TCRalphabeta+ cells were sorted into four subsets by PD-1 and/or TIGIT. TCR libraries were prepared from approximately 15 ng of total RNA with the QIAseq Immune Repertoire TCR panel. TCRdb used MiXCR to reprocess the reads, holding one entry per CDR3 protein. The sample contains over 450 distinct CDR3 sequences, less than 9% of which appear only once. The sample consisted of CD8+ T cells from PBMCs, taken at baseline or after one month of anti-PD-1 therapy (not recorded which). The receptors originated from a human donor with melanoma.

By share, this clonotype ranks as medium-sized (0.01 to 0.1%). V usage is TRBV2 and J usage is TRBJ2-7; D remains unclear. The CDR3 runs 10 residues. Germline V lookup: CDR1 SNHLY, CDR2 FYNNEI. Trimming pared 6 bases from V and 4 bases from J, leaving 4 bases between. The CDR3 DNA sequence: TGTGCCAGCAGGACTTACGAGCAGTACTTC. This encodes CASRTYEQYF.

In this sample, this clonotype is large. The J gene is TRBJ1-5, the V gene TRBV2, with 7 bases lining up with TRBD1. Looked up from germline, CDR1 is SNHLY and CDR2 is FYNNEI. J gave up 1 base and V 1 base, and 1 base lay outside the gene matches. This CDR3 has 15 amino acids. CDR3 DNA sequence: TGTGCCAGCAGTGAAGTCAGGGGGAGCAATCAGCCCCAGCATTTT. Its protein is CASSEVRGSNQPQHF.

By sample fraction, this clonotype is large. The rearrangement uses TRBV19 and TRBJ2-7, with TRBD1 identical over 9 bases. V lost 4 bases and J lost 3; bases outside the gene matches: 7. Germline V gene data show CDR1 as LNHDA and CDR2 as SQIVND (reference sequence). The length of the CDR3 is 15 residues. CDR3 nucleotide sequence: TGTGCCAGTAGTACGGGGACAGGGAAAATCTACGAGCAGTACTTC. It encodes CASSTGTGKIYEQYF.

This clonotype is labeled as hyperexpanded (1% or more). The gene calls are TRBV7-3 and TRBJ1-1; 9 positions match TRBD1. The germline CDR1 and CDR2 sequences are SGHTA and FQGTGA. The V segment lost 5 bases and the J segment 4 bases; nucleotides outside the gene matches: 8. The CDR3 loop spans 15 amino acids. In DNA form, the CDR3 reads TGTGCCAGCAGCATCGGGACAGGGTTGAGCACTGAAGCTTTCTTT. Its translation: CASSIGTGLSTEAFF.

This clonotype is large. The chain employs TRBV18 and TRBJ2-1; no definite D call. This CDR3 is 13 amino acids long. With 6 bases removed from V and 10 bases from J, the gap between germline ends came to 16 bases. The germline V gene has CDR1 KGHSH and CDR2 LQKENI. Here the CDR3 DNA reads TGTGCCAGCTCCCCGGTGGGTAATTCGGAGCAGTTCTTC. It codes for CASSPVGNSEQFF. The full variable domain, its missing parts supplied by reference TRBV18 and TRBJ2-1, is NAGVMQNPRHLVRRRGQEARLRCSPMKGHSHVYWYRQLPEEGLKFMVYLQKENIIDESGMPKERFSAEFPKEGPSILRIQQVVRGDSAAYFCASSPVGNSEQFFGPGTRLTVL.

This clonotype is judged large. The chain links TRBV25-1 to TRBJ2-7; either TRBD1 or TRBD2 may fit D (5 bases each). This CDR3 region has 13 residues. V lost 4 bases and J lost 6, with 13 bases in between. Looked up from germline, CDR1 is MGHDK and CDR2 is SYGVNS. DNA of the CDR3: TGTGCCAGCAGTGGGGGACCGGCCCGCGAGCAGTACTTC. Protein: CASSGGPAREQYF.

Relative to its sample, this clonotype is medium-sized (0.01 to 0.1%). Here the CDR3 DNA reads TGCAGTGCTAGAGATGGGACTAGTGGGTCCTACGAGCAGTACTTC. Encoded protein: CSARDGTSGSYEQYF. The chain uses TRBV20-1 and TRBJ2-7; 8 positions match TRBD2. Germline-derived CDR1 and CDR2 are DFQATT and SNEGSKA (reference sequence). CDR3 length: 15 amino acids. With V trimmed by 0 bases and J by 1 base, 5 bases remained unmatched.

In its sample, this clonotype ranks as large (0.1 to 1%). This chain joins TRBV29-1 and TRBJ2-4; D possibly corresponds to TRBD2 (6 bases). CDR1 SQVTM and CDR2 ANQGSEA come from the germline V gene. The CDR3 is 14 amino acids. The V end was cut by 1 base, the J end by 8 bases, with 15 bases between. The CDR3 DNA reads as TGCAGCGTTGAAGCCGGGGAGGCCGCGGACATTCAGTACTTC. This codes for CSVEAGEAADIQYF. Looking up the rest from reference TRBV29-1 and TRBJ2-4 gives the full variable domain: SAVISQKPSRDICQRGTSLTIQCQVDSQVTMMFWYRQQPGQSLTLIATANQGSEATYESGFVIDKFPISRPNLTFSTLTVSNMSPEDSSIYLCSVEAGEAADIQYFGAGTRLSVL.

This clonotype was counted only a few times. V is TRBV30 and J is TRBJ2-1; 12 positions agree with TRBD2. V lost 4 bases, J lost 7 bases, and 8 bases stayed unmatched. Looked up from germline, CDR1 is GTSNPN and CDR2 is SVGIG (reference sequence). The CDR3 consists of 15 residues. CDR3 sequence (DNA): TGTGCCTGGAACTTACTAGCGGGGGGTTCTAATGAGCAGTTCTTC. This encodes CAWNLLAGGSNEQFF.

This clonotype is deemed large. This rearrangement joins TRBV29-1 to TRBJ1-1, with unresolved D. The germline CDR1 and CDR2 sequences are SQVTM and ANQGSEA. The CDR3 is 13 amino acids. Trimming pared 6 bases from V and 0 bases from J, leaving 11 bases between. The CDR3 here is CSVDDTVNTEAFF. The CDR3 DNA reads TGCAGCGTCGACGACACCGTGAACACTGAAGCTTTCTTT.

V gene TRBV19 combines with J gene TRBJ1-5; no firm D call. Trimming took off 7 bases at V and 3 bases at J, with 10 bases between the two ends. Per germline, CDR1 LNHDA and CDR2 SQIVND (reference sequence). The CDR3 has 13 amino acids. CDR3 sequence reads: CASMAGDNQPQHF. The CDR3 coding sequence is TGTGCCAGTATGGCAGGAGACAATCAGCCCCAGCATTTT.

This clonotype was counted between two and nine times. This may be a read error: a much more frequent sequence differs by one nucleotide. The chain uses TRBV21-1 and TRBJ2-3. TRBV21-1 is tagged as a pseudogene. The CDR3 covers 12 residues. This CDR3 reads CASSKESNTQYF. The CDR3 coding sequence is TGTGCCAGCAGCAAAGAGTCAAATACGCAGTATTTT.

A few counts support this clonotype. A much larger clone lies one base from this, so it may be a read error. The V gene is TRBV29-1, the J gene TRBJ2-3; the D is unclear. The V gene lost 8 bases and the J gene lost 6 bases, with 12 bases spanning the gap. The germline V gene has CDR1 SQVTM and CDR2 ANQGSEA. The CDR3 covers 11 residues. CDR3 sequence (DNA): TGCAGCTTCCCAGCCACGGATACGCAGTATTTT. Encoded protein: CSFPATDTQYF.

This clonotype is large. The chain combines TRBV7-2 with TRBJ2-1, with D possibly being TRBD2 (6 bases). This CDR3 spans 16 amino acids. The V gene's germline CDR1 is SGHTA and CDR2 FQGNSA. V was cut by 1 base and J by 0 bases, with 10 bases left in between. The CDR3 DNA follows: TGTGCCAGCAGCTTAGTTGGGGGGAGCTCCTACAATGAGCAGTTCTTC. It codes for CASSLVGGSSYNEQFF.

In its sample, this clonotype ranks as large. This rearrangement joins TRBV25-1 to TRBJ2-2; D gene ambiguous. The CDR3 is 16 amino acids. In germline, CDR1 is MGHDK, CDR2 SYGVNS. The ends were cut back, 4 bases at V and 2 bases at J, with 14 bases in the middle. The CDR3 coding sequence is TGTGCCAGCAGTGGCCCGCCGAGAGCCAACACCGGGGAGCTGTTTTTT. This gives the protein CASSGPPRANTGELFF. The full variable domain, in which reference TRBV25-1 and TRBJ2-2 provide the parts outside the CDR3, is EADIYQTPRYLVIGTGKKITLECSQTMGHDKMYWYQQDPGMELHLIHYSYGVNSTEKGDLSSESTVSRIRTEHFPLTLESARPSHTSQYLCASSGPPRANTGELFFGEGSRLTVL.

This clonotype is labeled large. V and J are TRBV19 and TRBJ2-3; D remains ambiguous. There are 16 residues in the CDR3. Germline loops: CDR1 LNHDA, CDR2 SQIVND (reference sequence). Trimming removed 5 bases from V and 2 bases from J, with 17 bases in between. The CDR3 reads CASSDPLVTLTDTQYF. CDR3 DNA: TGTGCCAGTAGTGATCCTCTAGTCACCCTCACAGATACGCAGTATTTT. The complete variable domain, with remaining parts taken from reference TRBV19 and TRBJ2-3, reads DGGITQSPKYLFRKEGQNVTLSCEQNLNHDAMYWYRQDPGQGLRLIYYSQIVNDFQKGDIAEGYSVSREKKESFPLTVTSAQKNPTAFYLCASSDPLVTLTDTQYFGPGTRLTVL.

The chain employs TRBV3-1 and TRBJ1-2; TRBD1 might be the D (6 bases). The CDR3 sequence is 15 residues long. Germline V gene sequence: CDR1 LGHDT, CDR2 YNNKEL (reference sequence). Trimming took 2 bases from V and 1 from J, leaving 11 bases between them. CDR3 in DNA: TGTGCCAGCAGCCAAACAGGGATACTTAACTATGGCTACACCTTC. This sequence encodes CASSQTGILNYGYTF.

A remark on this clonotype: Since no conserved phenylalanine or tryptophan closes the CDR3, a read error is the likely cause. The chain employs TRBV28 and TRBJ1-1; D is unresolved. V lost 3 bases, J lost 4 bases, and 6 bases lay in between. This CDR3 spans 12 amino acids. Looked up from germline, CDR1 is MDHEN and CDR2 is SYDVKM. CDR3 region: CASSLGTTEAFL. The DNA of the CDR3 is TGTGCCAGCAGTTTGGGCACCACTGAAGCTTTCTTA.

Sample share makes this clonotype large (0.1 to 1%). V gene TRBV7-9 combines with J gene TRBJ2-7; TRBD2 is a possible D gene (5 bases). The V and J ends lost 5 bases and 0 bases respectively, with 8 bases between them. This CDR3 comprises 13 residues. Per germline, CDR1 SEHNR and CDR2 FQNEAQ (reference sequence). The DNA of the CDR3 is TGTGCCAGCAGCCGGACTCCCTCCTACGAGCAGTACTTC. Residues: CASSRTPSYEQYF.

This clonotype is large by share. The chain joins TRBV10-3 to TRBJ2-1; TRBD2 aligns across 12 bases. The V gene's germline CDR1 is ENHRY and CDR2 SYGVKD. The CDR3 runs 15 residues. The J segment lost 4 bases and the V segment lost 11 bases, leaving 9 bases of the junction unmatched. The CDR3 reads CAHGASGGEYNEQFF. DNA for the CDR3: TGTGCCCACGGGGCTAGCGGGGGGGAATACAATGAGCAGTTCTTC.

Judged by abundance, this clonotype is large. This chain links TRBV19 with TRBJ1-1; the D is unclear. V lost 1 base and J lost 1, with 1 base in between. CDR3 length: 12 residues. The V gene's germline CDR1 is LNHDA and CDR2 SQIVND (reference sequence). CDR3 loop: CASSIGNTEAFF. CDR3 coding DNA: TGTGCCAGTAGTATAGGGAACACTGAAGCTTTCTTT.

The chain employs TRBV19 and TRBJ2-1; 8 bases match TRBD1. Germline V gene lookup returns CDR1 LNHDA and CDR2 SQIVND (reference sequence). This CDR3 is built from 16 residues. With V trimmed by 6 bases and J by 2 bases, 9 bases remained unmatched. The CDR3: CASSQEPGGPYNEQFF. In DNA, the CDR3 is TGTGCCAGTAGCCAAGAGCCAGGGGGCCCCTACAATGAGCAGTTCTTC.